This TCR beta chain was sequenced in a study of vaccination effects on CD4 cells after COVID-19. Remarks on this clone: Its antigen is unknown.

The assay was immunoSEQ multiplex PCR, and TCRdb's table has in-frame clones only and misses some. The repertoire holds 35,000 to 55,000 clones, with about 68% as singletons. V lost 7 bases and J lost 4, with 14 bases in between. Germline V gene sequence: CDR1 SQVTM, CDR2 ANQGSEA. This CDR3 comprises 13 residues. Sequencing was preceded by expansion of antigen-specific CD4+ T cells with viral peptide pools in the ViraFEST assay. Subsequent to about 10 days of culture, CD4+ T cells were isolated. It was between March and December 2020 that the person had a SARS-CoV-2 infection confirmed by PCR. The gene calls are TRBV29-1 and TRBJ1-3; D call uncertain. The material sequenced was CD4+ T cells from PBMCs cultured with a peptide pool, taken before COVID-19 vaccination. The receptor comes from a human donor who had a prior SARS-CoV-2 infection. The CDR3: CSGTKLGGNTIYF. In nucleotides, the CDR3 is TGCAGCGGTACAAAACTAGGGGGAAACACCATATATTTT. The full variable domain, rest sourced from reference TRBV29-1 and TRBJ1-3, is SAVISQKPSRDICQRGTSLTIQCQVDSQVTMMFWYRQQPGQSLTLIATANQGSEATYESGFVIDKFPISRPNLTFSTLTVSNMSPEDSSIYLCSGTKLGGNTIYFGEGSWLTVV.